This is a list of T cell receptor beta chains from one sample in a study of blood T cell repertoires in COVID-19. Profiled with immunoSEQ multiplex PCR; TCRdb holds only in-frame clones, not every one. The sample holds about 54,000 clones, 81% seen once. The material sequenced was peripheral blood. The receptors come from a woman in her fifties or sixties with acute or convalescent COVID-19. Both conserved end residues are trimmed from each CDR3. Fields, in order: J gene, V gene, CDR3 protein.

TRBJ2-5 | TRBV2 | ASSLEGVAQETQY
TRBJ2-7 | TRBV30 | AWSVETASYEQY
TRBJ1-6 | TRBV6-5 | ASSYSVGVRSPLH
TRBJ2-2 | TRBV19 | ASSLKRGGTGELF
TRBJ2-5 | TRBV14 | ASSRGSGGTETQY
TRBJ1-4 | TRBV9 | ASSPGGGSHEKLF
TRBJ2-7 | TRBV6-2/TRBV6-3 | ASSYATGERHEQY
TRBJ2-5 | TRBV5-6 | ASSPGWETQY
TRBJ1-2 | TRBV28 | ASSLSSAGGYGYT
TRBJ2-7 | TRBV9 | ASSVGFSSSYEQY
TRBJ2-1 | TRBV30 | AWSLANEQF
TRBJ1-1 | TRBV18 | ASSPTGTEAF
TRBJ2-3 | TRBV30 | AWRKGDRGTDTQY
TRBJ2-1 | TRBV7-2 | ASSGGDRGYNEQF
TRBJ1-2 | TRBV19 | ATNPGYGYT
TRBJ1-2 | TRBV5-6 | ASHRSGYGYT